The 28 T cell receptor beta chains given below trace back to one sample, sequenced in a study of control samples from healthy donors and cancer patients. Sequenced by immunoSEQ multiplex PCR; TCRdb stores in-frame clones only, minus some. The data show 70,000 to 80,000 clones, 89% seen once. Sample: PBMCs. The source of these receptors is a woman aged 45-60 years with colorectal cancer.

The chain joins TRBV6-4 to TRBJ1-1; maybe TRBD1 (6 bases). The CDR3 runs 14 residues. CDR1 and CDR2 from the germline V gene are MRHNA and SNTAGT. V was shortened by 6 bases and J by 8 bases, with 19 bases between the two germline ends. CDR3 bases: TGTGCCAGCAGAGCCTCCAGGGGAAGGTGGGAAGCTTTCTTT. Protein: CASRASRGRWEAFF.

The rearrangement uses TRBV25-1 and TRBJ1-6, with unresolved D. Germline lookup yields CDR1 MGHDK and CDR2 SYGVNS. The CDR3 totals 13 residues. Trimming took 8 bases from V and 11 from J, leaving 16 bases between them. CDR3 sequence: CASRITETAPLHF. In DNA, the CDR3 is TGTGCCAGCCGGATCACAGAGACTGCACCCCTCCACTTT.

The chain recombines TRBV19 with TRBJ1-5, with TRBD1 matching over 10 bases. Trimming took 7 bases from V and 6 from J; bases not matched to a gene: 6. CDR3 length: 14 amino acids. Germline V gene lookup returns CDR1 LNHDA and CDR2 SQIVND (reference sequence). The CDR3 protein is CASKETGGPQPQHF. The CDR3 DNA reads TGTGCCAGTAAGGAGACAGGGGGCCCTCAGCCCCAGCATTTT.

V usage is TRBV4-1 and J usage is TRBJ2-2; D is uncertain. The CDR3 is 16 amino acids. CDR1 is MGHRA and CDR2 is YSYEKL in the germline V gene. V lost 0 bases and J lost 4, with 12 bases in between. CDR3 loop: CASSQDSPWITGELFF. The DNA of the CDR3 is TGCGCCAGCAGCCAAGATTCCCCCTGGATCACCGGGGAGCTGTTTTTT.

This chain links TRBV28 with TRBJ2-5; D is unclear. The CDR3 is made up of 10 amino acids. Trimming took 6 bases from V and 5 from J, leaving 4 bases between them. The V gene's germline CDR1 is MDHEN and CDR2 SYDVKM. The CDR3 loop is CASRGETQYF. DNA of the CDR3: TGTGCCAGCAGGGGGGAGACCCAGTACTTC.

This clone was recorded a few times. The chain combines TRBV4-3 with TRBJ2-1; TRBD2 might be the D (6 bases). The germline V gene has CDR1 LGHNA and CDR2 YSLEER. V lost 0 bases, J lost 7 bases, and 25 bases lay in between. The CDR3 is 19 residues long. The CDR3 loop reads CASSQDRLFGTAGRNEQFF. The CDR3 nucleotides are TGCGCCAGCAGCCAAGATAGACTTTTCGGGACTGCAGGGCGAAATGAGCAGTTCTTC.

The genes are TRBV18 and TRBJ2-1; 7 bases match TRBD2. The CDR3 has 11 residues. CDR1 KGHSH and CDR2 LQKENI come from the germline V gene. Germline trimming cut 11 bases from V and 5 bases from J; bases unmatched to any gene: 3. CDR3 in DNA: TGTGCCGCGGGGGTCGACAATGAGCAGTTCTTC. It is translated as CAAGVDNEQFF.

V gene TRBV3-1 (or the pseudogene TRBV3-2) combines with J gene TRBJ1-3; 9 nucleotides match TRBD1. J gave up 4 bases and V 3 bases, and 7 bases lay outside the gene matches. CDR3 size: 16 residues. Germline lookup yields CDR1 LGHDT and CDR2 YNNKEL (reference sequence). CDR3 nucleotide sequence: TGTGCCAGCAGCCACGCCCCGGGACAGGGAGGAAACACCATATATTTT. Translated, it gives CASSHAPGQGGNTIYF.

This clone was picked up one time. V and J are TRBV7-8 and TRBJ1-1; D uncertain. The V end lost 1 base, the J end lost 4 bases, and 16 bases lay between the germline ends. Germline V gene sequence: CDR1 SGHVS, CDR2 FQNEAQ. CDR3 length equals 16 residues. CDR3: CASSLGLAGPATEAFF. CDR3 nucleotide sequence: TGTGCCAGCAGCTTAGGACTTGCGGGCCCGGCCACTGAAGCTTTCTTT.

The rearrangement links TRBV28 to TRBJ1-2; 10 bases map to TRBD1. CDR1 is MDHEN and CDR2 is SYDVKM in the germline V gene. This CDR3 region has 13 residues. The J segment lost 9 bases and the V segment lost 10 bases, leaving 11 bases of the junction unmatched. The DNA for the CDR3 is TGTGCCATTTGCCCGGGACAGGGGACTAGCTACACCTTC. It specifies CAICPGQGTSYTF.

The rearrangement joins TRBV19 to TRBJ2-3, with 8 bases identical to TRBD2. Losses at the gene ends were 5 bases for V and 5 bases for J; bases not matched to a gene: 9. There are 15 residues in the CDR3. Germline CDR1 LNHDA, CDR2 SQIVND (reference sequence). In DNA form, the CDR3 reads TGTGCCAGTAGTTCAAGCGGGGGTCCCAGAGATACGCAGTATTTT. Its translation: CASSSSGGPRDTQYF.

The rearrangement uses TRBV12-3 or TRBV12-4 and TRBJ1-5; no reliable D call. This CDR3 has 11 amino acids. The V end was cut by 6 bases, the J end by 9 bases, with 9 bases between. The CDR3 reads CASSLQGPQHF. The CDR3 region has the DNA TGTGCCAGCAGCCTTCAAGGGCCCCAGCATTTT.

This clone has more than one count but fewer than ten. The chain employs TRBV28 and TRBJ2-7, with D perhaps TRBD1 (6 bases). The CDR3 runs to 15 residues. Germline CDR1 is MDHEN and CDR2 is SYDVKM. The V end was cut by 6 bases, the J end by 1 base, with 16 bases between. The chain's CDR3 is CASSRGSSKSYEQYV. The DNA for the CDR3 is TGTGCCAGCAGCAGGGGTAGCTCGAAATCCTACGAGCAGTACGTC.

This chain connects TRBV7-2 to TRBJ2-1; D is perhaps TRBD2 (6 bases). Germline assignment: CDR1 SGHTA and CDR2 FQGNSA. The V and J ends lost 2 bases and 4 bases respectively, with 12 bases between them. The CDR3 covers 15 residues. The chain's CDR3 is CASSLRGGQYNEQFF. The CDR3, as DNA: TGTGCCAGCAGCTTAAGGGGAGGCCAGTACAATGAGCAGTTCTTC.

The rearrangement uses TRBV15 and TRBJ2-3; D unclear. Germline V gene lookup returns CDR1 LNHNV and CDR2 YYDKDF (reference sequence). The CDR3 is 16 residues long. Trimming removed 5 bases from V and 4 bases from J, with 19 bases in between. As DNA, the CDR3 is TGTGCCACCAGCTCCAAAGAAGAGGATGGGGCAGATACGCAGTATTTT. This gives the protein CATSSKEEDGADTQYF.

The V gene is TRBV29-1, the J gene TRBJ1-2; D remains ambiguous. The germline CDR1 and CDR2 sequences are SQVTM and ANQGSEA. Trimming pared 5 bases from V and 7 bases from J, leaving 14 bases between. The length of the CDR3 is 12 residues. CDR3 nucleotides: TGCAGCGTTAAACAAGGGCTGAGTGGCTACACCTTC. It translates to CSVKQGLSGYTF.

This chain uses TRBV30 with TRBJ1-2; 8 nucleotides agree with TRBD1. The J segment lost 4 bases and the V segment lost 7 bases, leaving 8 bases of the junction unmatched. CDR3 length: 13 amino acids. The germline V gene encodes CDR1 GTSNPN and CDR2 SVGIG (reference sequence). In DNA form, the CDR3 reads TGTGCCTACCACAGGGGGTTTAGCTATGGCTACACCTTC. Its protein product is CAYHRGFSYGYTF. Combining the CDR3 with reference TRBV30 and TRBJ1-2 gives the whole variable domain SQTIHQWPATLVQPVGSPLSLECTVEGTSNPNLYWYRQAAGRGLQLLFYSVGIGQISSEVPQNLSASRPQDRQFILSSKKLLLSDSGFYLCAYHRGFSYGYTFGSGTRLTVV.

V is TRBV4-1 and J is TRBJ1-4; D unclear. This CDR3 contains 15 residues. V was clipped by 2 bases and J by 8 bases, with 15 bases between them. Germline CDR1 MGHRA, CDR2 YSYEKL. CDR3 in amino acids: CASSQRVNEREKLFF. DNA of the CDR3: TGCGCCAGCAGCCAACGGGTAAATGAAAGGGAAAAACTGTTTTTT.

CDR3 sequence: CASSSGANVLTF. In DNA, the CDR3 is TGTGCCAGCAGTTCTGGGGCCAACGTCCTGACTTTC. V usage is TRBV2 and J usage is TRBJ2-6; D is undetermined. Trimming removed 5 bases at V and 1 base at J, with 0 bases between. CDR3 length: 12 amino acids. CDR1 and CDR2 from the germline V gene are SNHLY and FYNNEI.

The gene calls are TRBV5-6 and TRBJ2-7; unclear D gene. Looked up from germline, CDR1 is SGHDT and CDR2 is YYEEEE. V shed 4 bases and J shed 3 bases, with 11 bases lying between them. This CDR3 is built from 13 residues. The CDR3 nucleotides read TGTGCCAGCAGCCTGTCCTATAACTACGAGCAGTACGTC. It encodes CASSLSYNYEQYV.

This clone has a handful of counts. This chain connects TRBV5-1 to TRBJ1-2; maybe TRBD1 (6 bases). The V end was cut by 0 bases, the J end by 6 bases, with 12 bases between. The CDR3 is 14 residues long. Germline V gene data show CDR1 as SGHRS and CDR2 as YFSETQ. The CDR3 region is CASSLVRGGDGYTF. CDR3 in DNA: TGCGCCAGCAGCTTGGTCAGGGGAGGAGATGGCTACACCTTC.

The CDR3 region is CASSLAGGVNYGYTF. CDR3 in DNA: TGTGCCAGCAGCTTAGCGGGGGGGGTGAACTATGGCTACACCTTC. The gene calls are TRBV7-2 and TRBJ1-2; tentative D call: TRBD1 (5 bases). The CDR3 consists of 15 residues. Trimming stripped 0 bases from V and 2 bases from J, with 10 bases between. Germline CDR1 is SGHTA and CDR2 is FQGNSA.

V is TRBV5-4 and J is TRBJ1-2; weak D call: TRBD1 (5 bases). V was pared by 0 bases and J by 7 bases, with 16 bases between. CDR1 is SGHNT, CDR2 YYREEE, per germline (reference sequence). The CDR3 extends over 15 amino acids. The CDR3 loop is CASSLEGASPGGYTF. The CDR3 DNA reads as TGTGCCAGCAGCTTGGAAGGGGCCTCACCCGGTGGCTACACCTTC.

The J gene is TRBJ1-6, the V gene TRBV5-1; D perhaps matches TRBD1 (5 bases). Germline V gene lookup returns CDR1 SGHRS and CDR2 YFSETQ. Trimming cost V 0 bases and J 8 bases, with 12 bases left between them. There are 15 residues in the CDR3. The CDR3 loop is CASSLVPGGDSPLHF. The CDR3 nucleotides read TGCGCCAGCAGCTTGGTACCGGGGGGAGATTCACCCCTCCACTTT.

This clone has a single count. The rearrangement uses TRBV6-5 and TRBJ2-1, with 9 bases identical to TRBD2. Germline trimming cut 6 bases from V and 6 bases from J; bases unmatched to any gene: 6. Germline V gives CDR1 MNHEY, CDR2 SVGAGI. The CDR3 covers 14 residues. CDR3 sequence (DNA): TGTGCCAGCAGGGGCCTAGCGGGGCTCAATGAGCAGTTCTTC. It encodes CASRGLAGLNEQFF.

This chain uses TRBV28 with TRBJ1-2, with D possibly being TRBD1 (6 bases). The CDR3 length is 13 residues. V shed 6 bases and J shed 4 bases, with 12 bases lying between them. Germline V gives CDR1 MDHEN, CDR2 SYDVKM. This CDR3 is CASSWDTSYGYTF. Written as DNA, the CDR3 is TGTGCCAGCAGCTGGGACACATCCTATGGCTACACCTTC.

V and J are TRBV27 and TRBJ1-6; 8 nucleotides agree with TRBD1. The CDR3 totals 17 residues. V shed 8 bases, J shed 1 base, and the junction held 10 bases outside the gene matches. Germline CDR1 and CDR2: MNHEY and SMNVEV (reference sequence). The CDR3 is CASEWDRIRSYNSPLHF. The CDR3 DNA sequence: TGTGCCAGCGAATGGGACAGGATAAGGTCCTATAATTCACCCCTCCACTTT.

The chain combines TRBV19 with TRBJ1-5; possibly TRBD1 for D (5 bases). The CDR3 covers 15 residues. Germline V lookup: CDR1 LNHDA, CDR2 SQIVND (reference sequence). Trimming shortened V by 3 bases and J by 6 bases, and 15 bases separated the two germline ends. The chain's CDR3 is CASSMLRGRGQPQHF. The CDR3 bases are TGTGCCAGTAGTATGCTTAGGGGACGGGGTCAGCCCCAGCATTTT.